This TCR beta chain is drawn from a study of T cells in women clearing cervical HPV infection. Turning to the study itself: Women with histologically confirmed HPV16-related CIN3 or worse, 2 with invasive cancer, served as cases. Overall study findings and caveats: CIN3+ cases had significantly higher TCR richness than controls; evenness did not differ.

immunoSEQ multiplex PCR used an average of roughly 1,300 ng genomic DNA. Sequencing used immunoSEQ multiplex PCR; TCRdb keeps in-frame clones, though not all of them. With fewer than 30,000 clones in the sample, the ten largest clones hold roughly 15%. Concerning this clone: Antigen specificity is unknown. The read halts 3 residues ahead of the CDR3 end, with the missing end drawn from the germline J gene.

CDR3 length: 15 residues. In germline, CDR1 is KGHSH, CDR2 LQKENI. With 5 bases clipped from V and 8 bases from J, the junction kept 10 bases outside the gene matches. This receptor was identified in a woman between 18 and 69 years old with a cervical HPV16 infection that either progressed to CIN3+ or cleared (not recorded which). The rearrangement joins TRBV18 to TRBJ2-1, with 9 bases identical to TRBD2. The sequenced sample was blood buffy coat. The CDR3 region is CASSGTSLFGDEQFF. The CDR3 DNA, read in part, is TGTGCCAGCTCAGGGACTAGCCTCTTTGGGGATGAG.